The source of this T cell receptor beta chain is a study of vaccination effects on CD4 cells after COVID-19. Study overall: Post-vaccine draws lagged the second dose by a median of 72 days.

Method: immunoSEQ multiplex PCR; TCRdb's copy keeps in-frame clones and lacks some. Of about 33,000 clones listed, around 82% are singletons. After expansion with viral peptide pools in the ViraFEST assay, antigen-specific CD4+ T cells were sequenced. Culturing for 9 to 10 days preceded CD4+ T cell isolation. Participants got two doses of BNT162b2 or mRNA-1273 vaccine. Days 3 and 7 saw half the medium replaced with IL-2 medium. This CDR3 contains 14 residues. Germline assignment: CDR1 SGHVS and CDR2 FQNEAQ. V dropped 6 bases and J dropped 8 bases, with 14 bases sitting between them. Broader study findings: Early post-infection timepoints were missing from the study, which also had few convalescent patients.

Turning to this clone: As yet, its antigen is unknown.

The chain couples TRBV7-8 to TRBJ1-6; the D is unclear. Here the sequenced sample was CD4+ T cells from PBMCs cultured with HCoV-NL63 spike peptides, taken after COVID-19 vaccination. The origin of this receptor is a human donor who received a COVID-19 vaccine. Some clones in this sample may be carry-over from other donors' samples. The CDR3 region has the DNA TGTGCCAGCAGAGGGCTCGAACTGGATTCACCCCTCCACTTT. It encodes CASRGLELDSPLHF.